This TCR beta chain appears in the sequencing data of a study of beta chain features in type 1 diabetes. cDNA synthesis used the whole RNA isolate, giving expressed TCRB sequences. Generated by immunoSEQ multiplex PCR, the TCRdb table keeps only in-frame clones and is missing some. The data hold under 150,000 clones, with roughly 48% observed a single time. Per germline, CDR1 MNHNS and CDR2 SASEGT. The CDR3 has 15 amino acids. Trimming shortened V by 0 bases and J by 4 bases, and 13 bases separated the two germline ends. The chain recombines TRBV6-1 with TRBJ2-7; D not certain. Sequences were obtained from Tregs from blood. The TCR originated in a man younger than 35 in good health. DNA for the CDR3: TGTGCCAGCAGTGAAGCAGAAGCCAGGCTATACGAGCAGTACTTC. Protein sequence: CASSEAEARLYEQYF.